This T cell receptor beta chain was recovered during a study of identical twins. Study-wide points: Excess low generation probability was seen in twin-shared out-of-frame alpha sequences. Diverse VJ usage suggested most zero-insertion clonotypes were not invariant T cells.

Template switching, a step in the protocol, added a universal primer site, and cDNA carried unique molecular identifiers. TCRdb fed the 5' RACE reads into MiXCR, producing one record per CDR3 protein. This sample has a few hundred thousand distinct CDR3 sequences, with over 9.5% found just once. About this clonotype itself: The antigen remains undetermined.

These data were also filed under a second study, of yellow fever vaccine responses in identical twins.

The TCR sequence derives from a woman aged 18-35 years in good health. Sequencing was performed on memory (CD45RO+) T cells sorted from blood.

CDR3 loop: CAISGPIQDEQFF. CDR3 sequence (DNA): TGTGCCATCAGTGGGCCCATCCAGGATGAGCAGTTCTTC. The chain carries TRBV10-3 and TRBJ2-1; D unclear. Germline V gene lookup returns CDR1 ENHRY and CDR2 SYGVKD. V shed 4 bases and J shed 8 bases, with 12 bases lying between them. The CDR3 spans 13 residues.